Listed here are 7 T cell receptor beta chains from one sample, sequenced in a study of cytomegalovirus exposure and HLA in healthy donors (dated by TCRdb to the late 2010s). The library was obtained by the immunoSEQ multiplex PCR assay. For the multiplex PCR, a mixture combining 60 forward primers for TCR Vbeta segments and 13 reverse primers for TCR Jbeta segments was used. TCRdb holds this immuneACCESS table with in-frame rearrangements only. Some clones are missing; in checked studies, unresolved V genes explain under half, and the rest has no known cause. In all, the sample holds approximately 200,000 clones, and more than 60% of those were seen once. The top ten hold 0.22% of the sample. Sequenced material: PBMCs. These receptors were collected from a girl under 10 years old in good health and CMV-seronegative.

CDR3 region: CASSGGQGKNIQYF. DNA for the CDR3: TGCGCCAGCAGCGGAGGACAGGGGAAAAACATTCAGTACTTC. This chain links TRBV5-1 with TRBJ2-4; the match to TRBD1 covers 9 bases. With V trimmed by 4 bases and J by 4 bases, 3 bases remained unmatched. Germline V CDR1 and CDR2: SGHRS, YFSETQ. The CDR3 contains 14 residues.

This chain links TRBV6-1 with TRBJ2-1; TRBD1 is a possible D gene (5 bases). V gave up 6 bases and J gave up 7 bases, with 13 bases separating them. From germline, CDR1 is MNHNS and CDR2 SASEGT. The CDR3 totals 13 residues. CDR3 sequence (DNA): TGTGCCAGCAGAGGGGCTGGGCTGAATGAGCAGTTCTTC. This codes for CASRGAGLNEQFF.

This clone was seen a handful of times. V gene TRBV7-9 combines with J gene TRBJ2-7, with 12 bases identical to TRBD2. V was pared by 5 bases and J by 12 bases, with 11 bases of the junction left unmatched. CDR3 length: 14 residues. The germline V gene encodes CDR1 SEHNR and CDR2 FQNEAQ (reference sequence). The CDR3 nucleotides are TGTGCCAGCAGCCCTACGGGACTAGCGGGTCCCGGGTACTTC. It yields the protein CASSPTGLAGPGYF.

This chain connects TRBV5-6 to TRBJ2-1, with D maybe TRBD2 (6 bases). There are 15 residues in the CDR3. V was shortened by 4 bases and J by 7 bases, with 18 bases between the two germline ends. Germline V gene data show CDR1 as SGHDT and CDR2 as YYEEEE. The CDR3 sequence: CASSPRLGRYNEQFF. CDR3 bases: TGTGCCAGCAGCCCGCGACTAGGGCGGTATAATGAGCAGTTCTTC. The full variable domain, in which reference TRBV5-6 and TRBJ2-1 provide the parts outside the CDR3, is DAGVTQSPTHLIKTRGQQVTLRCSPKSGHDTVSWYQQALGQGPQFIFQYYEEEERQRGNFPDRFSGHQFPNYSSELNVNALLLGDSALYLCASSPRLGRYNEQFFGPGTRLTVL.

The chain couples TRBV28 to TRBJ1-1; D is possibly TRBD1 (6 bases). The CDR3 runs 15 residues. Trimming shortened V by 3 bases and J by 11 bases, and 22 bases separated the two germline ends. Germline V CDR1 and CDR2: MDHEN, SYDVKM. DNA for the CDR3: TGTGCCAGCAGTTTGGAGCTGGAACAGGGTGGCTTGGCTTTCTTT. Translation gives CASSLELEQGGLAFF.

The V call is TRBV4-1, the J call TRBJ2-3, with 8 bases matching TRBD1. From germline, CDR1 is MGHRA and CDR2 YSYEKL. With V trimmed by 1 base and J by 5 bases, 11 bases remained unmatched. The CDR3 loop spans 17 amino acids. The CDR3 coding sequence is TGCGCCAGCAGCCAAGGACAGCGGACAGGGTTTCTAGATACGCAGTATTTT. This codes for CASSQGQRTGFLDTQYF.

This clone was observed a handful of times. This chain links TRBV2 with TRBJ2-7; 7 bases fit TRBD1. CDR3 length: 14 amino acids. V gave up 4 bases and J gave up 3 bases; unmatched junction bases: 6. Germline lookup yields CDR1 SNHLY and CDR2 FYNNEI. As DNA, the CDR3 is TGTGCCAGCAGTGCGCCGGGACAGATCTACGAGCAGTACTTC. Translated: CASSAPGQIYEQYF. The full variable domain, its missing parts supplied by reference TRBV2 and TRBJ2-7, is EPEVTQTPSHQVTQMGQEVILRCVPISNHLYFYWYRQILGQKVEFLVSFYNNEISEKSEIFDDQFSVERPDGSNFTLKIRSTKLEDSAMYFCASSAPGQIYEQYFGPGTRLTVT.